This T cell receptor beta chain was profiled in a study of blood T cell repertoires in COVID-19. Across the whole study: Whether acute or convalescent, the COVID-19 samples came from the United States, Italy and Spain. The analysed material was cDNA or gDNA that came from T cells, B-cell-depleted T cells, or PBMCs.

In the original processing: Reference gene primer amplification gave nucleated cell count estimates. The table came from immunoSEQ multiplex PCR; TCRdb's copy has only in-frame clones and leaves some out. D and trimming were read from the DNA, whereas the V and J calls and clone size are those reported in that table. The repertoire includes approximately 150,000 clones, about four fifths of them detected once, and approximately 16% sits in the top ten. The CDR3 spans 13 residues. Trimming took 11 bases from V and 0 from J, leaving 11 bases between them. The germline V gene encodes CDR1 ENHRY and CDR2 SYGVKD.

This sequence was found in a human donor with acute or convalescent COVID-19. The donor label of this sample is uncertain. The chain carries TRBV10-3 and TRBJ1-5; possible D gene TRBD1, 5 bases. The sequenced sample consisted of peripheral blood. For the CDR3, the DNA is TGTGCCGCGGGGGATTATAGCAATCAGCCCCAGCATTTT. It is translated as CAAGDYSNQPQHF.